Below are 20 T cell receptor beta chains sequenced from a single sample in a study of blood T cell repertoires in COVID-19. This table comes from immunoSEQ multiplex PCR, and its TCRdb copy is limited to in-frame clones, with some not included. The table shows around 70,000 clones, with approximately 90% occurring only once. The source material was peripheral blood. The receptors here all came from a man aged 50 or older with COVID-19, enrolled during active disease.

V and J are TRBV5-5 and TRBJ1-6; D is undetermined. The germline CDR1 and CDR2 sequences are SGHKS and YYEKEE (reference sequence). V was trimmed by 4 bases and J by 8 bases, leaving 16 bases between them. This CDR3 region has 15 residues. The CDR3, as DNA: TGTGCCAGCAGCCCGGAACTCCGGGTTTATTCACCCCTCCACTTT. Translating gives CASSPELRVYSPLHF.

V gene TRBV6-5 combines with J gene TRBJ2-1, with 9 nucleotides matching TRBD2. Trimming at V came to 2 bases and at J to 8 bases, leaving 7 bases not matched to a gene. This CDR3 comprises 15 residues. CDR1 is MNHEY, CDR2 SVGAGI, per germline. Here the CDR3 reads CASSYGAGGVDEQFF. The CDR3 region has the DNA TGTGCCAGCAGTTACGGGGCGGGAGGGGTGGATGAGCAGTTCTTC.

The chain combines TRBV3-1 (or the pseudogene TRBV3-2) with TRBJ2-1; 13 positions match TRBD2. With 1 base clipped from V and 6 bases from J, the junction kept 6 bases outside the gene matches. This CDR3 is 17 amino acids long. The germline CDR1 and CDR2 sequences are LGHDT and YNNKEL (reference sequence). CDR3: CASSQVFGLAGANEQFF. The CDR3, as DNA: TGTGCCAGCAGCCAAGTCTTCGGACTAGCGGGAGCCAATGAGCAGTTCTTC.

The chain couples TRBV29-1 to TRBJ1-4; TRBD1 is a possible D gene (5 bases). Trimming left V 4 bases short and J 7 bases short, with 13 bases between. Germline V gene lookup returns CDR1 SQVTM and CDR2 ANQGSEA. The CDR3 runs to 13 residues. The CDR3: CSVARGKGEKLFF. CDR3 nucleotides: TGCAGCGTTGCTCGGGGGAAGGGTGAAAAACTGTTTTTT.

The chain is built from TRBV2 and TRBJ1-5, with D unresolved. Germline values: CDR1 SNHLY, CDR2 FYNNEI. The CDR3 is 14 amino acids. The V end lost 7 bases, the J end lost 0 bases, and 10 bases lay between the germline ends. The CDR3 bases are TGTGCCAGCACGGGGATTTATAGCAATCAGCCCCAGCATTTT. This gives the protein CASTGIYSNQPQHF.

The chain links TRBV28 to TRBJ2-2; unclear D gene. V lost 4 bases and J 6 bases, leaving 12 bases between the germline ends. This CDR3 comprises 14 residues. Germline CDR1 reads MDHEN; CDR2 reads SYDVKM. CDR3 DNA: TGTGCCAGCAGTTCCCCTCTGAGCGCCGGGGAGCTGTTTTTT. Translated: CASSSPLSAGELFF.

The count of this clone is one. The chain links TRBV25-1 to TRBJ2-2; 8 bases line up with TRBD1. Germline V gives CDR1 MGHDK, CDR2 SYGVNS. With V trimmed by 6 bases and J by 6 bases, 3 bases remained unmatched. The CDR3 has 13 residues. CDR3 in DNA: TGTGCCAGCAGGGACAGGGTGGCCGGGGAGCTGTTTTTT. It translates to CASRDRVAGELFF.

This chain joins TRBV11-2 and TRBJ2-5; maybe TRBD2 (5 bases). The CDR3 contains 17 residues. Trimming took off 7 bases at V and 5 bases at J, with 26 bases between the two ends. CDR1 SGHAT and CDR2 FQNNGV come from the germline V gene. The chain's CDR3 is CASTLEGRLPGGETQYF. CDR3 in DNA: TGTGCCAGCACCCTAGAGGGCCGGTTACCGGGCGGGGAGACCCAGTACTTC.

V and J are TRBV20-1 and TRBJ2-5; 7 bases are shared with TRBD2. Germline V gives CDR1 DFQATT, CDR2 SNEGSKA (reference sequence). This CDR3 comprises 14 residues. V was pared by 3 bases and J by 2 bases, with 6 bases of the junction left unmatched. The CDR3: CSASIAGIQETQYF. The CDR3 coding sequence is TGCAGTGCTAGTATAGCGGGTATACAAGAGACCCAGTACTTC.

This clone is a singleton in its sample. The chain uses TRBV5-1 and TRBJ2-1, with 13 bases that match TRBD2. V lost 4 bases and J lost 10; bases outside the gene matches: 14. This CDR3 spans 17 amino acids. Germline loops: CDR1 SGHRS, CDR2 YFSETQ. Here the CDR3 reads CASSIGLAGASSGEQFF. The CDR3 nucleotides are TGCGCCAGCAGCATCGGACTAGCGGGAGCCTCCTCCGGGGAGCAGTTCTTC.

The chain is built from TRBV30 and TRBJ1-4; TRBD1 matches at 9 bases. This CDR3 spans 16 amino acids. V lost 2 bases to trimming and J lost 8 bases; unmatched junction nucleotides: 12. The germline V gene encodes CDR1 GTSNPN and CDR2 SVGIG (reference sequence). The DNA for the CDR3 is TGTGCCTGGAGTCGTGGTTCGACAGGGGGTAAAGAAAAACTGTTTTTT. Translating gives CAWSRGSTGGKEKLFF.

The chain has TRBV5-6 and TRBJ1-2; D gene unclear. The germline V and J ends were trimmed by 3 bases and 8 bases, with 11 bases remaining between them. Germline CDR1 is SGHDT and CDR2 is YYEEEE. The CDR3 covers 12 residues. The CDR3 spells CASSYRLSGYTF. DNA of the CDR3: TGTGCCAGCAGCTACCGGTTGAGCGGCTACACCTTC.

The rearrangement uses TRBV25-1 and TRBJ1-1; D is perhaps TRBD1 (5 bases). Germline V CDR1 and CDR2: MGHDK, SYGVNS. V was pared by 4 bases and J by 1 base, with 13 bases between. This CDR3 has 15 amino acids. CDR3 nucleotide sequence: TGTGCCAGCAGTGGGGGGGATGGGAAGAACACTGAAGCTTTCTTT. Translation gives CASSGGDGKNTEAFF.

The chain is built from TRBV4-3 and TRBJ2-5; 8 positions match TRBD1. Germline V gives CDR1 LGHNA, CDR2 YSLEER. V was clipped by 3 bases and J by 2 bases; unmatched bases: 5. The CDR3 extends over 15 amino acids. DNA of the CDR3: TGCGCCAGCAGCCAGTCGGACAGGGTGCAAGAGACCCAGTACTTC. It codes for CASSQSDRVQETQYF.

This chain joins TRBV11-2 and TRBJ1-2, with 9 bases that match TRBD1. There are 13 residues in the CDR3. V lost 5 bases and J lost 8; bases outside the gene matches: 6. The germline gives CDR1 SGHAT, CDR2 FQNNGV. CDR3 sequence reads: CASSPGTGRGYTF. For the CDR3, the DNA is TGTGCCAGCAGCCCCGGGACAGGGCGCGGCTACACCTTC. Full variable domain (rest looked up from reference TRBV11-2 and TRBJ1-2): EAGVAQSPRYKIIEKRQSVAFWCNPISGHATLYWYQQILGQGPKLLIQFQNNGVVDDSQLPKDRFSAERLKGVDSTLKIQPAKLEDSAVYLCASSPGTGRGYTFGSGTRLTVV.

The chain links TRBV24-1 to TRBJ2-5; tentative D call: TRBD2 (7 bases). This CDR3 is built from 15 residues. V shed 2 bases and J shed 4 bases, with 13 bases lying between them. Germline CDR1 KGHDR, CDR2 SFDVKD. CDR3 sequence: CATSDYRGGGETQYF. The CDR3 nucleotides read TGTGCCACCAGTGATTACAGAGGGGGGGGAGAGACCCAGTACTTC.

The genes are TRBV9 and TRBJ2-1, with 7 bases fitting TRBD2. The V gene end was trimmed by 3 bases and the J gene end by 9 bases; junction bases not matched to a gene: 15. The germline V gene encodes CDR1 SGDLS and CDR2 YYNGEE. The CDR3 is 16 residues long. CDR3 protein: CASSGPGRASESEQFF. The CDR3 DNA reads as TGTGCCAGCAGCGGCCCGGGGAGGGCCTCGGAATCTGAGCAGTTCTTC.

The genes are TRBV28 and TRBJ2-5, with 8 bases fitting TRBD1. V shed 5 bases and J 2 bases; nucleotides not matched to a gene: 10. The CDR3 consists of 16 residues. The V gene's germline CDR1 is MDHEN and CDR2 SYDVKM. CDR3 protein: CASSPGQGEGQETQYF. The DNA of the CDR3 is TGTGCCAGCAGTCCCGGACAGGGCGAAGGGCAAGAGACCCAGTACTTC.

The rearrangement uses TRBV7-6 and TRBJ2-1; 9 nucleotides line up with TRBD2. Trimming removed 1 base from V and 5 bases from J; junction bases left unmatched: 3. Germline V gene data show CDR1 as SGHVS and CDR2 as FNYEAQ. This CDR3 comprises 15 residues. This chain's CDR3 is CASSLGGTSHNEQFF. CDR3 in DNA: TGTGCCAGCAGCTTAGGCGGGACTAGCCACAATGAGCAGTTCTTC. The whole variable domain, remainder taken from reference TRBV7-6 and TRBJ2-1, is GAGVSQSPRYKVTKRGQDVALRCDPISGHVSLYWYRQALGQGPEFLTYFNYEAQQDKSGLPNDRFSAERPEGSISTLTIQRTEQRDSAMYRCASSLGGTSHNEQFFGPGTRLTVL.

This chain joins TRBV5-1 and TRBJ2-2; a possible D gene is TRBD2 (6 bases). This CDR3 has 15 residues. V lost 0 bases, J lost 0 bases, and 6 bases lay in between. In germline, CDR1 is SGHRS, CDR2 YFSETQ. The CDR3 loop is CASSLASANTGELFF. The CDR3 DNA sequence: TGCGCCAGCAGCTTGGCTAGCGCGAACACCGGGGAGCTGTTTTTT.